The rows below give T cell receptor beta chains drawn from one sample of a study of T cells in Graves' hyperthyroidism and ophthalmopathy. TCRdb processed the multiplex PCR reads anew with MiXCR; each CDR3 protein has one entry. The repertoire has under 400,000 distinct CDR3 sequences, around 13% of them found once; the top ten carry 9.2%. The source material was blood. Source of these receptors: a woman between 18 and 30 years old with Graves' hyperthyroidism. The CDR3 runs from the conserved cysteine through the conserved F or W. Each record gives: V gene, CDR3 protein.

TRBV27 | CASSFGGPPGANVLTF
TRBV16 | CASSRAQGVYEQYF
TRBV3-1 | CASSQIQNTDTQYF
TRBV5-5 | CASSKDSTTDTQYF
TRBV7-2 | CASSLGPGETLYF
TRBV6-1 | CASSEALTSANTGELFF
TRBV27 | CASRQGPTSLAYGYTF
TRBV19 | CASSIATGITEAFF
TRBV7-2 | CASSFTDNEQFF
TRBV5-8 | CASSPMVGPNTEAFF
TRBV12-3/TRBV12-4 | CASSPTGGAGNSPLHF
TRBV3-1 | CASSQMGGRGNQPQHF
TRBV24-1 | CATSDSPGQGGNNEQFF
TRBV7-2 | CASSLSTGNPREQFF
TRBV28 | CASSSPQWANSPLHF
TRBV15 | CATSKTSGRTKNIQYF
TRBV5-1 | CASSRRTGGNTGELFF
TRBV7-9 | CASRWTEDGYTF
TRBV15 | CATSVGGGFDHGYTF
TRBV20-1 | CSASLPESGSDGYTF
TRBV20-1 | CSAGTGLALPNEQFF
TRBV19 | CASSMTGLTYNEQFF
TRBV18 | CASSPRATGAGNTIYF
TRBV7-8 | CASNRDSPYEQYF
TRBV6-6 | CASSYYSGPVGDQPQHF
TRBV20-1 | CSARKQPTQITDTQYF
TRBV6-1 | CASSESLLELEQFF
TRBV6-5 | CASSYSVVGVGAYEQYF
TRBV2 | CANRGEANTEAFF
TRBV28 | CASRRGGPTDTQYF
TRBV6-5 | CASSYLRAGGTDTQYF
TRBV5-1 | CASSLQGGTGTYEQYF
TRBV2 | CASSESTATNQPQHF
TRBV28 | CASNLYRGPQPQHF
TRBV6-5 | CASSYQPLRGAANSYEQYF
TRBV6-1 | CASSYLAGTVRTGELFF
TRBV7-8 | CASSLDTYGYTF
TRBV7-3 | CASSTTGGTEAFF
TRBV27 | CASSSPGGLEQYF
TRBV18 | CASSAQEAEVFNQPQHF
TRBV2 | CASSELTSTDTQYF
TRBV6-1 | CASSSPLQGSEGIQYF
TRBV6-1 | CASSGSGDYGYTF
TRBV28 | CASRGQNYNEQFF
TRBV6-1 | CASSSLGGGTEAFF
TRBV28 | CASSLGGQLYGYTF
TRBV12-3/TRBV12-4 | CASSLDRLAYNEQFF
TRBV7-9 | CASSLVAGGNTEAFF
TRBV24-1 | CATGLTDTQYF
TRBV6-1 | CASSYAAGTDTQYF